The sequence of this T cell receptor (beta chain) was determined in a study of blood T cells in healthy people across ages. This clonotype was detected a few times. Using a J-beta primer mix together with a sample-barcoded 5' primer, a second PCR was run for about 7 to 12 cycles. TCRdb independently ran MiXCR on the 5' RACE reads; one entry per CDR3 protein. The table has more than 600,000 distinct CDR3 sequences, roughly 25% seen once; the top ten hold 8% to 10%. The CDR3 is made up of 15 amino acids. The V gene's germline CDR1 is SGHRS and CDR2 YFSETQ. Deletions cut 3 bases from V and 4 bases from J, with 16 bases between. The same data also went into a second study, on T cells of mothers and their children.

The clonotype comes from a boy younger than 18 in good health. This sequence joins TRBV5-1 and TRBJ2-5; perhaps TRBD1 as D (6 bases). Source material: blood. The CDR3 nucleotides are TGCGCCAGCAGCTCACTACAGGGTTTTGCAGAGACCCAGTACTTC. This codes for CASSSLQGFAETQYF. Full variable domain (rest looked up from reference TRBV5-1 and TRBJ2-5): KAGVTQTPRYLIKTRGQQVTLSCSPISGHRSVSWYQQTPGQGLQFLFEYFSETQRNKGNFPGRFSGRQFSNSRSEMNVSTLELGDSALYLCASSSLQGFAETQYFGPGTRLLVL.